This is a list of T cell receptor beta chains from one sample in a study of radiation and T cells in renal cell carcinoma. The method was immunoSEQ multiplex PCR; TCRdb's version includes in-frame clones alone and lacks a portion of them. This sample has more than 95,000 clones, with about 81% found just once. Here the sequenced sample was blood, taken from a patient whose treatment included radiotherapy and nephrectomy. These receptors all come from a man aged 45-65 years with renal cell carcinoma. Each CDR3 is given with its conserved first and last residue. The order of the fields is V gene, clone size, D gene, J gene, CDR3 DNA, CDR3 protein. A D gene is named only where the DNA matches it firmly. Some rows have no size entry. The others give once, few or many, or a class for an expanded clone.

V: TRBV15
size: -
D: -
J: TRBJ2-5
DNA: TGTGCCACCAGCGGAGCCACGGAGACCCAGTACTTC
CDR3: CATSGATETQYF

V: TRBV19
size: -
D: -
J: TRBJ2-7
DNA: TGTGCCAGTAGTATAGGGGGACCCACCTACGAGCAGTACTTC
CDR3: CASSIGGPTYEQYF

V: TRBV9
size: -
D: -
J: TRBJ2-3
DNA: TGTGCCAGCAGCGTATTTGGGGGTTTCGCCACAGATACGCAGTATTTT
CDR3: CASSVFGGFATDTQYF

V: TRBV27
size: -
D: -
J: TRBJ1-5
DNA: TGTGCCAGCAGTTTAAGGGTCGATCAGCCCCAGCATTTT
CDR3: CASSLRVDQPQHF

V: TRBV7-8
size: -
D: TRBD1
J: TRBJ2-7
DNA: TGTGCCAGCAGCTTAATCCCGGGACAGGGAACCTACGAGCAGTACTTC
CDR3: CASSLIPGQGTYEQYF

V: TRBV5-1
size: -
D: -
J: TRBJ2-5
DNA: TGCGCCAGTTCCAGCGGGTCTGCCAGGGGAGAGACCCAGTACTTC
CDR3: CASSSGSARGETQYF

V: TRBV14
size: -
D: TRBD2
J: TRBJ2-1
DNA: TGTGCCAGCAGCCAAGCGGGAAGCGGGGTGACTCGTGGCAATGAGCAGTTCTTC
CDR3: CASSQAGSGVTRGNEQFF

V: TRBV2
size: -
D: -
J: TRBJ2-1
DNA: TGTGCCAGCAGCCACGGGGGCAATGAGCAGTTCTTC
CDR3: CASSHGGNEQFF

V: TRBV28
size: -
D: TRBD1
J: TRBJ2-1
DNA: TGTGCCAGCAGGCTCCAGGGGGCATCCTACAATGAGCAGTTCTTC
CDR3: CASRLQGASYNEQFF

V: TRBV6-1
size: -
D: -
J: TRBJ1-6
DNA: TGTGCCAGCAGTGAAACTGCAGGTGGTAATTCACCCCTCCACTTT
CDR3: CASSETAGGNSPLHF

V: TRBV30
size: -
D: -
J: TRBJ1-1
DNA: TGTGCCTGGAGCCTAGGGTTGCCGGGGAACACTGAAGCTTTCTTT
CDR3: CAWSLGLPGNTEAFF

V: TRBV19
size: -
D: TRBD1
J: TRBJ2-5
DNA: TGTGCCAGTAGTATAGGCGGACAGGGTGAAACCCAGTACTTC
CDR3: CASSIGGQGETQYF

V: TRBV9
size: -
D: TRBD1
J: TRBJ2-1
DNA: TGTGCCAGCAAGACCGGGACAGGGGCTGATAATGAGCAGTTCTTC
CDR3: CASKTGTGADNEQFF

V: TRBV5-1
size: -
D: -
J: TRBJ1-4
DNA: TGCGCCAGCAGCTTCGACCTTACCGCAATAGATGCAACTAATGAAAAACTGTTTTTT
CDR3: CASSFDLTAIDATNEKLFF

V: TRBV28
size: few
D: TRBD2
J: TRBJ2-7
DNA: TGTGCCAGCAGTGGGACTAGCGGGGGCTACGAGCAGTACTTC
CDR3: CASSGTSGGYEQYF

V: TRBV18
size: -
D: TRBD2
J: TRBJ2-1
DNA: TGTGCCAGCTCACCCCCAGCGGGAGGCGCCAATGAGCAGTTCTTC
CDR3: CASSPPAGGANEQFF

V: TRBV4-3
size: -
D: TRBD2
J: TRBJ2-1
DNA: TGCGCCAGCAGCCAAAACCTAGCGGTTAGGAATGAGCAGTTCTTC
CDR3: CASSQNLAVRNEQFF

V: TRBV30
size: few
D: -
J: TRBJ1-3
DNA: TGTGCCTGGAGTACCGCGGCGGACACCATATATTTT
CDR3: CAWSTAADTIYF

V: TRBV5-1
size: -
D: -
J: TRBJ1-2
DNA: TGCGCCAGCAGCTTGGCTAGGGGTGTGAAAGACTATGGCTACACCTTC
CDR3: CASSLARGVKDYGYTF

V: TRBV7-9
size: -
D: TRBD1
J: TRBJ2-7
DNA: TGTGCCAGCAGCCCCAGGGGGCGCGGAGACGAGCAGTACTTC
CDR3: CASSPRGRGDEQYF

V: TRBV19
size: -
D: -
J: TRBJ1-2
DNA: TGTGCCGGTAGTATAGAAACGGGAAACTATGGCTACACCTTC
CDR3: CAGSIETGNYGYTF

V: TRBV7-8
size: -
D: -
J: TRBJ2-7
DNA: TGTGCCAGCAGCTTAGTATCGGGGCCACCAAGCTCCTACGAGCAGTACTTC
CDR3: CASSLVSGPPSSYEQYF

V: TRBV2
size: -
D: -
J: TRBJ1-1
DNA: TGTGCCAGCAGTGAGGTTAGGGGAGCGACTGAAGCTTTCTTT
CDR3: CASSEVRGATEAFF

V: TRBV19
size: -
D: -
J: TRBJ2-1
DNA: TGTGCCAGTAGTGACGTCTCGGGGGCGGATGAGCAGTTCTTC
CDR3: CASSDVSGADEQFF

V: TRBV6-5
size: -
D: TRBD2
J: TRBJ2-7
DNA: TGTGCCAGCAGCCCATACGCGGGAGGGTGGGAGCAGTACTTC
CDR3: CASSPYAGGWEQYF

V: TRBV5-1
size: -
D: -
J: TRBJ2-5
DNA: TGCGCCAGCAGCACCGGGACCCCCGAAGAGACCCAGTACTTC
CDR3: CASSTGTPEETQYF

V: TRBV29-1
size: -
D: TRBD1
J: TRBJ2-7
DNA: TGCAGCGTCTCTCACTCTACGGACAGGGGGCGCTACGAGCAGTACTTC
CDR3: CSVSHSTDRGRYEQYF

V: TRBV7-6
size: -
D: -
J: TRBJ2-1
DNA: TGTGCCAGCAGCTTAGACCCGCTGACTAGCTCCTACAATGAGCAGTTCTTC
CDR3: CASSLDPLTSSYNEQFF

V: TRBV6-5
size: once
D: -
J: TRBJ2-5
DNA: TGTGCCAGCAGATCCAGGGAGGCCTCCCAGTACTTC
CDR3: CASRSREASQYF

V: TRBV5-8
size: -
D: -
J: TRBJ1-6
DNA: TGTGCCAGCAGCTCCGACAGTAGGGATTCACCCCTCCACTTT
CDR3: CASSSDSRDSPLHF

V: TRBV9
size: -
D: -
J: TRBJ1-3
DNA: TGTGCCAGCAGCGTGAGAGGGTCGGGAAACACCATATATTTT
CDR3: CASSVRGSGNTIYF

V: TRBV7-9
size: -
D: -
J: TRBJ1-1
DNA: TGTGCCAGCAGCTTATACGACGACAACACTGAAGCTTTCTTT
CDR3: CASSLYDDNTEAFF

V: TRBV7-3
size: -
D: -
J: TRBJ2-1
DNA: TGTGCCAGCGGCGATTACAATGAGCAGTTCTTC
CDR3: CASGDYNEQFF

V: TRBV6-4
size: -
D: -
J: TRBJ2-2
DNA: TGTGCCAGCAAGGCTAGCAGGAACACCGGGGAGCTGTTTTTT
CDR3: CASKASRNTGELFF

V: TRBV7-6
size: -
D: -
J: TRBJ2-2
DNA: TGTGCCAGCAGCCCACTCACGGGGTCGGGAGGGGAGCTGTTTTTT
CDR3: CASSPLTGSGGELFF

V: TRBV4-2
size: once
D: TRBD2
J: TRBJ2-1
DNA: TGTGCCAGCAGCCGGACTAGCGTAGTCGATGAGCAGTTCTTC
CDR3: CASSRTSVVDEQFF

V: TRBV2
size: -
D: -
J: TRBJ2-7
DNA: TGTGCCAGCAGGGCACAGGGTGTACTCTACGAGCAGTACTTC
CDR3: CASRAQGVLYEQYF

V: TRBV5-1
size: few
D: -
J: TRBJ1-1
DNA: TGCGCCAGCAGCTTGGCGGCTACATCTGGTGAAGCTTTCTTT
CDR3: CASSLAATSGEAFF

V: TRBV6-6
size: -
D: TRBD2
J: TRBJ2-2
DNA: TGTGCCAGCACCCTTAGCGGGAGTACCGGGGAGCTGTTTTTT
CDR3: CASTLSGSTGELFF

V: TRBV28
size: -
D: -
J: TRBJ2-1
DNA: TGTGCCACCGGCGGAGGGAGCTCCTACAATGAGCAGTTCTTC
CDR3: CATGGGSSYNEQFF

V: TRBV30
size: -
D: -
J: TRBJ2-2
DNA: TGTGCCTGGGGGGTCTTCACCGGGGAGCTGTTTTTT
CDR3: CAWGVFTGELFF

V: TRBV9
size: -
D: TRBD1
J: TRBJ2-7
DNA: TGTGCCAGCAGCGTAGCGGGGACAGGATATGTCTACGAGCAGTACTTC
CDR3: CASSVAGTGYVYEQYF

V: TRBV6-5
size: -
D: -
J: TRBJ1-3
DNA: TGTGCCAGCAGTTCCTGGGACCCCGGCTCTGGAAACACCATATATTTT
CDR3: CASSSWDPGSGNTIYF

V: TRBV2
size: -
D: -
J: TRBJ2-7
DNA: TGTGCCAGCGACCGGTACCGGGAGCAGTACTTC
CDR3: CASDRYREQYF

V: TRBV4-3
size: -
D: TRBD1
J: TRBJ1-2
DNA: TGCGCCAGCAGCCCGGACAGGTTAGACCTTGGGGTTCGGGATAACTATGGCTACACCTTC
CDR3: CASSPDRLDLGVRDNYGYTF

V: TRBV30
size: -
D: TRBD2
J: TRBJ2-7
DNA: TGTGCCTGGAGTGTAAGTCTAGCGGGGCCCCCGAGCTCCTACGAGCAGTACTTC
CDR3: CAWSVSLAGPPSSYEQYF

V: TRBV30
size: -
D: -
J: TRBJ1-1
DNA: TGTGCCTGGAGTGTAGGATGGCCTGAAGCTTTCTTT
CDR3: CAWSVGWPEAFF

V: TRBV7-9
size: -
D: -
J: TRBJ2-1
DNA: TGTGCCAGCAGCTTAGCGGGGGCCTACAATGAGCAGTTCTTC
CDR3: CASSLAGAYNEQFF

V: TRBV6-5
size: -
D: -
J: TRBJ2-7
DNA: TGTGCCAGCAGTTACCGGAGTAGCGAGCAGTACTTC
CDR3: CASSYRSSEQYF

V: TRBV5-4
size: -
D: TRBD1
J: TRBJ2-1
DNA: TGTGCCAGCAGCAGGGGACAGGGATCCTACAATGAGCAGTTCTTC
CDR3: CASSRGQGSYNEQFF

V: TRBV30
size: -
D: -
J: TRBJ1-1
DNA: TGTGCCTGGAGTGTACTGGGAAGGGCTGGGAGCACTGAAGCTTTCTTT
CDR3: CAWSVLGRAGSTEAFF

V: TRBV4-3
size: -
D: -
J: TRBJ2-7
DNA: TGCGCCAGCGGATTTTTAGGGACGAATTCCTACGAGCAGTACTTC
CDR3: CASGFLGTNSYEQYF

V: TRBV30
size: -
D: -
J: TRBJ2-7
DNA: TGTGCCTGGGGAAACAGCTACGAGCAGTACTTC
CDR3: CAWGNSYEQYF

V: TRBV28
size: -
D: -
J: TRBJ1-3
DNA: TGTGCCAGCAGTTTATTCCACACCGGAAACACCATATATTTT
CDR3: CASSLFHTGNTIYF

V: TRBV5-1
size: once
D: -
J: TRBJ2-1
DNA: TGCGCCAGCAGCTTGGGGCGGATCTCCTACAATGAGCAGTTCTTC
CDR3: CASSLGRISYNEQFF

V: TRBV6-5
size: -
D: -
J: TRBJ2-7
DNA: TGTGCCAGCAGTTACGGGGACACACAGGTTTACGAGCAGTACTTC
CDR3: CASSYGDTQVYEQYF

V: TRBV27
size: -
D: TRBD2
J: TRBJ2-7
DNA: TGTGCCAGCAGTTCGAGGGGCGGACTAGCGGGTGGCTACGAGCAGTACTTC
CDR3: CASSSRGGLAGGYEQYF

V: TRBV6-5
size: once
D: -
J: TRBJ2-7
DNA: TGTGCCAGCAGTCTAGACGGAACCTACGAGCAGTACTTC
CDR3: CASSLDGTYEQYF